This entry features one T cell receptor (beta chain) sequence. A TCRbeta library incorporating unique molecular identifiers was prepared. MiXCR was run by TCRdb on the PCR reads, yielding one entry per CDR3 protein. The sample yields more than 450,000 distinct CDR3 sequences, around 19% seen once. This record comes from a study of T-cell reconstitution after alpha-beta-depleted transplantation in children. CDR1 SQVTM and CDR2 ANQGSEA come from the germline V gene. The CDR3 covers 14 residues. Unmatched junction bases numbered 2, after V lost 4 bases and J lost 0 bases. The chain recombines TRBV29-1 with TRBJ2-2, with 7 bases fitting TRBD1. This clonotype was obtained from a human donor who donated a stem cell graft to a child with acute lymphoblastic leukemia. The input for sequencing was PBMCs from the stem cell graft donor, taken from the stem cell graft. The CDR3 DNA follows: TGCAGCGTTGTTACAGGGGCGAACACCGGGGAGCTGTTTTTT. Translation: CSVVTGANTGELFF.